Many counts were recorded for the clone carrying this TCR beta chain. V was shortened by 4 bases and J by 5 bases, with 12 bases between the two germline ends. Germline values: CDR1 SGHVS, CDR2 FQNEAQ. The CDR3 sequence is 14 residues long. The entry originates in a study of T cell repertoires in cytomegalovirus infection. TCRdb independently ran MiXCR on the reads; one entry per CDR3 protein. The table records hundreds of thousands of distinct CDR3 sequences, 20% to 25% of them present only once. The sequencing input was CD8+ T cells from PBMCs. The chain has TRBV7-8 and TRBJ2-1; perhaps TRBD2 as D (6 bases). This receptor was obtained from a human donor in good health (CMV status not recorded). Some clones in this sample may be carry-over from other donors' samples. The CDR3 coding sequence is TGTGCCAGCAGCTCCGGGACTGGGAACAATGAGCAGTTCTTC. It yields the protein CASSSGTGNNEQFF.